The clone carrying this T cell receptor beta chain was observed once. The data were taken from a study of blood T cell repertoires in COVID-19. Profiled with immunoSEQ multiplex PCR; TCRdb holds only in-frame clones, not every one. The table includes approximately 390,000 clones, more than 70% detected once. This clonotype originated in an older woman with COVID-19, enrolled during active disease. The material sequenced was peripheral blood.

The CDR3 DNA sequence: TGTGCCAGCAGCCTGCGGACTAGCGGAACGAACACCGGGGAGCTGTTTTTT. As protein: CASSLRTSGTNTGELFF. V usage is TRBV7-2 and J usage is TRBJ2-2, with 10 bases lining up with TRBD2. J gave up 0 bases and V 5 bases, and 6 bases lay outside the gene matches. Germline-derived CDR1 and CDR2 are SGHTA and FQGNSA. This CDR3 is built from 17 residues.